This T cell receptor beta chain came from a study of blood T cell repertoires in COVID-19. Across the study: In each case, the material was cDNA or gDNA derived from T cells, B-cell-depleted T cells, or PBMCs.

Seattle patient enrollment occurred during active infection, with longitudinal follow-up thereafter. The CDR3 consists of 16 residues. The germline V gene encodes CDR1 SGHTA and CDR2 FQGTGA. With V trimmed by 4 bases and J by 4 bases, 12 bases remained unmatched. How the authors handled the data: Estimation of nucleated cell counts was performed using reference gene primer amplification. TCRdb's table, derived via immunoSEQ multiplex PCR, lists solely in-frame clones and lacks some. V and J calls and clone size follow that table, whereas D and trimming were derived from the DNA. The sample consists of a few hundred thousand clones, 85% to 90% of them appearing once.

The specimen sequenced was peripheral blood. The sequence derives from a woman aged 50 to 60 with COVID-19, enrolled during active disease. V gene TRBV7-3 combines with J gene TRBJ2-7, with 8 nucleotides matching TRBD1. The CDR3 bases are TGTGCCAGCAGCTCGACCCCTGCTCAGGGGGCATACGAGCAGTACTTC. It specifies CASSSTPAQGAYEQYF. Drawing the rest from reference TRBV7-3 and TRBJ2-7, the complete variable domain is GAGVSQTPSNKVTEKGKYVELRCDPISGHTALYWYRQSLGQGPEFLIYFQGTGAADDSGLPNDRFFAVRPEGSVSTLKIQRTERGDSAVYLCASSSTPAQGAYEQYFGPGTRLTVT.